This T cell receptor (beta chain) comes out of a study of cytomegalovirus exposure and HLA in healthy donors. With 4 bases clipped from V and 12 bases from J, the junction kept 12 bases outside the gene matches. The germline CDR1 and CDR2 sequences are MDHEN and SYDVKM. The CDR3 loop spans 15 amino acids. This clone was observed a single time. PCR employed 60 Vbeta and 13 Jbeta primers. Generated by immunoSEQ multiplex PCR, the TCRdb table keeps only in-frame clones and is missing some. Of about 80,000 clones in the sample, around 77% were seen once. This TCR was sampled from a man aged 45 to 65 in good health and CMV-seronegative. This chain links TRBV28 with TRBJ2-5; 12 nucleotides line up with TRBD2. The sample consisted of PBMCs. CDR3 nucleotide sequence: TGTGCCAGCAGTTCGCCCCGACTAGCGGGGGCCCCCGAGTACTTC. Its protein is CASSSPRLAGAPEYF.